This T cell receptor (beta chain) was documented in a study of blood T cell repertoires in COVID-19. Whole-study context: There were acute and convalescent COVID-19 samples, and they came from the United States, Italy and Spain.

The protocol was immunoSEQ multiplex PCR, while the TCRdb copy is restricted to in-frame clones and leaves out a portion. The profile shows 300,000 to 400,000 clones, 70% to 90% of them singletons. A Seattle source enrolled patients during active infection and followed them longitudinally. The sequence came from a woman in her sixties or seventies with COVID-19, enrolled during active disease. The sequencing sample was made of peripheral blood.

This chain's CDR3 is CASSRDAAGSNQPQHF. CDR3 DNA: TGCGCCAGCAGCCGAGACGCGGCGGGTAGCAATCAGCCCCAGCATTTT. The V call is TRBV4-1, the J call TRBJ1-5; D not resolved. V lost 4 bases, J lost 0 bases, and 13 bases lay in between. The germline gives CDR1 MGHRA, CDR2 YSYEKL. The CDR3 has 16 amino acids.